Here is one TCR beta chain with its context. No antigen is known for it. The CDR3 totals 13 residues. With V trimmed by 4 bases and J by 7 bases, 5 bases remained unmatched. Germline CDR1 reads SEHNR; CDR2 reads FQNEAQ (reference sequence). This sample is part of a study of T-cell reconstitution after alpha-beta-depleted transplantation in children. Study results and limitations: About two months after transplant, alpha-beta T cells reportedly came from several hundred expanded graft clones. It was newly produced T cells that mostly accounted for T-cell counts and diversity one year after transplant.

A library of TCRbeta sequences, prepared with unique molecular identifiers, was generated. MiXCR was run by TCRdb on the PCR reads, yielding one entry per CDR3 protein. The table includes about 580,000 distinct CDR3 sequences, 23% detected once. The sequencing used PBMCs, mostly from graft donor cells, collected 360 days after TCRalphabeta/CD19-depleted stem cell transplant. This clonotype was obtained from a boy in the first two years of life who had a stem cell transplant for acute myeloid leukemia, so the T cells may come from the graft donor. The chain carries TRBV7-9 and TRBJ2-7; 9 bases fit TRBD1. The CDR3 spells CASSSPGTGEQYV. CDR3 DNA: TGTGCCAGCAGCTCCCCAGGGACAGGGGAGCAGTACGTC.